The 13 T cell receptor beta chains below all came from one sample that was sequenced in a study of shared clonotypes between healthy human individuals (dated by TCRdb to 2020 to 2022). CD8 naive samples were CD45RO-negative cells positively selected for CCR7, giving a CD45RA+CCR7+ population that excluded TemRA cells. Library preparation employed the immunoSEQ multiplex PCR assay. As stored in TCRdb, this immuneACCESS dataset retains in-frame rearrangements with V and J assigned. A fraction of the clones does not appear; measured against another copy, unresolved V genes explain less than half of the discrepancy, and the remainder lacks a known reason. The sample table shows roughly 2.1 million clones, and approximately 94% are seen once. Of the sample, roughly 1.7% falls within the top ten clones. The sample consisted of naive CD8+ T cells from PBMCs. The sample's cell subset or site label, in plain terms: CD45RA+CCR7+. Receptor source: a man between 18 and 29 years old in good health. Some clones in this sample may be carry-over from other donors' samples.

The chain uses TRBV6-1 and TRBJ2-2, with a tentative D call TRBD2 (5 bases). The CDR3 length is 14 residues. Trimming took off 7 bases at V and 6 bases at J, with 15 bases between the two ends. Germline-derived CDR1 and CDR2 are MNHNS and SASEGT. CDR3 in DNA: TGTGCCAGCATATACCGGGAAGTCGCCGGGGAGCTGTTTTTT. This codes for CASIYREVAGELFF.

The DNA for the CDR3 is TGTGCCAGCAGCAAAAACCTCAGACCCTACGAGCAGTACTTC. Protein: CASSKNLRPYEQYF. The chain combines TRBV21-1 with TRBJ2-7. TRBV21-1 is a recognized pseudogene. The CDR3 is 14 residues long.

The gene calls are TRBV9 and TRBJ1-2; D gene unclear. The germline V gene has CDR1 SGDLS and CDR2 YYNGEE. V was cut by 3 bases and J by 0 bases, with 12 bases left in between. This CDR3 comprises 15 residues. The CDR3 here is CASSARVGSNYGYTF. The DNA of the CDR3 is TGTGCCAGCAGCGCGAGAGTAGGATCTAACTATGGCTACACCTTC.

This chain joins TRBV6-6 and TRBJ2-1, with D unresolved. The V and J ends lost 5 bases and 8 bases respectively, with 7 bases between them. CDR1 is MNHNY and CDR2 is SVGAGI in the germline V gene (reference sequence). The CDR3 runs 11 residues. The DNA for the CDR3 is TGTGCCAGCAGTACGATGGATGAGCAGTTCTTC. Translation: CASSTMDEQFF.

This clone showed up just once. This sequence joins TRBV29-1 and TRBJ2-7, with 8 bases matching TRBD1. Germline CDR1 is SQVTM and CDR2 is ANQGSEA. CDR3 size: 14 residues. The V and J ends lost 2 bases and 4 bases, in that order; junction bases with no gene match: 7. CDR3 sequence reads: CSVELLDRGYEQYF. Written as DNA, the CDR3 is TGCAGCGTTGAATTACTAGACAGGGGTTACGAGCAGTACTTC.

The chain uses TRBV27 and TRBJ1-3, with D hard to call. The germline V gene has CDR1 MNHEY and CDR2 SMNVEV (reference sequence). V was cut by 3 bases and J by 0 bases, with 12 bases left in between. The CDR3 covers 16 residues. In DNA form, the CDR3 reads TGTGCCAGCAGTTTTTCCCACGCGAGCTCTGGAAACACCATATATTTT. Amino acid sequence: CASSFSHASSGNTIYF.

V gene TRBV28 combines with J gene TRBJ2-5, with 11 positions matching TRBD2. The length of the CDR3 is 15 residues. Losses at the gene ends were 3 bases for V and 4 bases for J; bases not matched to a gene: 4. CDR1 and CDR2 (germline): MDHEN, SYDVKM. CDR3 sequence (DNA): TGTGCCAGCAGTTTTCTAGCGGGAGGATTAGAGACCCAGTACTTC. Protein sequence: CASSFLAGGLETQYF.

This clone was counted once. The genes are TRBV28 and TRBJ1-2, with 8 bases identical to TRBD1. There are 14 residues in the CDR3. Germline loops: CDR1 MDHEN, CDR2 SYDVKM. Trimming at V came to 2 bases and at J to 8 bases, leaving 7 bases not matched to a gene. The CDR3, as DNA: TGTGCCAGCAGTTTAAGGGGGACAGGCCTCGGCTACACCTTC. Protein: CASSLRGTGLGYTF.

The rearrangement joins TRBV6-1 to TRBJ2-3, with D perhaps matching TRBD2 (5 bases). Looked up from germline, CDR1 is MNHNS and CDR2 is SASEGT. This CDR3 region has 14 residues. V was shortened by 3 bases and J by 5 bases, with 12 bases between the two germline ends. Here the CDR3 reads CASSEDPAGDTQYF. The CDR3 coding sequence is TGTGCCAGCAGTGAGGACCCGGCGGGAGATACGCAGTATTTT.

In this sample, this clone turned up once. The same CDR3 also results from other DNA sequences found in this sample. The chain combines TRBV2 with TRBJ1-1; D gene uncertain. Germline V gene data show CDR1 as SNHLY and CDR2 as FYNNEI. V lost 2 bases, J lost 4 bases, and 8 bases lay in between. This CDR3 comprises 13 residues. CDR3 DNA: TGTGCCAGCAGTGAAAGAGGTCGCACTGAAGCTTTCTTT. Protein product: CASSERGRTEAFF.

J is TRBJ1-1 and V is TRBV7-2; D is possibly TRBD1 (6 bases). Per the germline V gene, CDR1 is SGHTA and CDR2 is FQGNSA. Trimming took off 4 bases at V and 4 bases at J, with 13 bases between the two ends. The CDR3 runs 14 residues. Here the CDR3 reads CASSWLGGGTEAFF. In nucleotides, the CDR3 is TGTGCCAGCAGCTGGTTAGGGGGAGGCACTGAAGCTTTCTTT.

The CDR3 DNA sequence: TGCGCCAGCCCCAGAGGGACAGGCTCCTACGAGCAGTACTTC. It yields the protein CASPRGTGSYEQYF. The chain joins TRBV23-1 to TRBJ2-7; 8 bases line up with TRBD1. TRBV23-1 is an open reading frame whose function is uncertain. V lost 8 bases to trimming and J lost 0 bases; unmatched junction nucleotides: 6. This CDR3 is 14 amino acids long.

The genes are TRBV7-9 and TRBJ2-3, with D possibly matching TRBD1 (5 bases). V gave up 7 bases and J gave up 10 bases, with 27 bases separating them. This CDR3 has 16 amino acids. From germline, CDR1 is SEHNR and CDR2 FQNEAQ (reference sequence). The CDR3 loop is CASTLIPLSGLGAQYF. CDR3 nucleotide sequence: TGTGCCAGCACCCTAATCCCACTATCGGGTCTAGGGGCGCAGTATTTT.